Listed below are T cell receptor beta chains from one sample, sequenced in a study of chemoradiotherapy in HPV16-positive cancers. TCRdb's copy holds only in-frame clones and misses some; the assay was immunoSEQ multiplex PCR. Here the sample spans approximately 720 clones, approximately 84% being singletons. Material: tumor tissue, obtained from a patient who underwent chemoradiotherapy. The receptors stem from a human donor with HPV-associated anogenital cancer. Both conserved end residues are part of each CDR3. D genes are given only for firm matches. Some rows mark clone size as missing; the rest say once, few, many or name a class of expanded clone.

clone size,V gene,J gene,D gene,CDR3 DNA,CDR3 protein
-,TRBV6-1,TRBJ2-7,-,TGTGCCAGCAGTGAAACATGGAGTTCCTACGAGCAGTACTTC,CASSETWSSYEQYF
-,TRBV7-2,TRBJ2-1,-,TGTGCCAGCAGCAGACAAACTAGTGCGTCTTCCAATGAGCAGTTCTTC,CASSRQTSASSNEQFF
-,TRBV18,TRBJ2-7,-,TGTGCCAGCTCACCAAACTCAGGGGTCTCCTACGAGCAGTACTTC,CASSPNSGVSYEQYF
-,TRBV7-9,TRBJ1-1,TRBD1,TGTGCCAGCAGCCCCGGCAGGGGGTGGAACACTGAAGCTTTCTTT,CASSPGRGWNTEAFF
-,TRBV6-1,TRBJ1-5,-,TGTGCCAGCAGAGGGGAACAGAGCAATCAGCCCCAGCATTTT,CASRGEQSNQPQHF
-,TRBV19,TRBJ1-5,-,TGTGCCAGTAGCCCAGGAGGAGAGGTTCAGCCCCAGCATTTT,CASSPGGEVQPQHF
-,TRBV18,TRBJ1-2,-,TGTGCCAGCTCACCATCCGAAGGAAGGGGAGGAAACGGCTACACCTTC,CASSPSEGRGGNGYTF
few,TRBV6-1,TRBJ2-5,TRBD2,TGTGCCAGTCACTTGGAAGCGGGGGCGGCGGAGACCCAGTACTTC,CASHLEAGAAETQYF
once,TRBV14,TRBJ1-3,-,TGTGCCAGCAGCCAAGGACTCCACTCTGGAAACACCATATATTTT,CASSQGLHSGNTIYF
-,TRBV18,TRBJ2-7,TRBD2,TGTGCCAGCTCACCACCGGGACTACCGGGGGAGCAGTACTTC,CASSPPGLPGEQYF
-,TRBV7-3,TRBJ2-2,-,TGTGCCAGCAGCCAAACCAACACCGGGGAGCTGTTTTTT,CASSQTNTGELFF
-,TRBV9,TRBJ2-7,TRBD2,TGTGCCAGCAGCCTCACTAGCGGGGTCCACGAGCAGTACTTC,CASSLTSGVHEQYF
-,TRBV5-4,TRBJ1-5,-,TGTGCCAGCAGCCCCGGTGGGGGCAATCAGCCCCAGCATTTT,CASSPGGGNQPQHF
-,TRBV6-1,TRBJ2-3,TRBD1,TGTGCCAGCAGTGAATTGGGACAGTGGACAGATACGCAGTATTTT,CASSELGQWTDTQYF
-,TRBV19,TRBJ2-1,-,TGTGCCAGTAGTATAGATTGGAGCGGGTACAATGAGCAGTTCTTC,CASSIDWSGYNEQFF
-,TRBV19,TRBJ1-1,-,TGTGCCAGTAGTTGGGCAGGGATGAACACTGAAGCTTTCTTT,CASSWAGMNTEAFF
-,TRBV2,TRBJ2-5,TRBD2,TGTGCCAGCGGTTCCCCACTAGCGGGGACATTTGGGACCCAGTACTTC,CASGSPLAGTFGTQYF
few,TRBV6-1,TRBJ1-4,-,TGTGCCAGCAGTGATTCCACCCGGGAAAAACTGTTTTTT,CASSDSTREKLFF
once,TRBV30,TRBJ2-5,-,TGTGCCTGGAGTGACAGACCCCAAGAGACCCAGTACTTC,CAWSDRPQETQYF
-,TRBV5-1,TRBJ2-5,TRBD1,TGCGCCAGCAGCAACGATAGGCCGGGACAGCCCCAAGAGACCCAGTACTTC,CASSNDRPGQPQETQYF
-,TRBV7-8,TRBJ2-3,TRBD2,TGTGCCAGCAGTATACTAGCGGGAAGCACAGATACGCAGTATTTT,CASSILAGSTDTQYF
once,TRBV7-9,TRBJ1-3,-,TGTGCCAGCAGCTTAGGGCCACCCTACTCTGGAAACACCATATATTTT,CASSLGPPYSGNTIYF